The source of this TCR beta chain is a study of early stage breast cancer tumors. Background on the study: Of fewer than 20 invasive breast tumors, fewer than 13 were hormone receptor-positive, HER2-negative.

TCRdb's table, derived via immunoSEQ multiplex PCR, lists solely in-frame clones and lacks some. Here the sample spans around 30,000 clones, just under 75% being singletons. Study-level findings and limits: Tumor and normal breast were distinguished via blood comparison in about 90% of the 16 patients. Tumors had roughly 2.4-fold higher T cell density and higher clonality than adjacent normal breast tissue. Most shared enriched TCRB sequences were commonly generated ones.

This CDR3 region has 15 residues. Germline V lookup: CDR1 SGHDN, CDR2 FVKESK. Deletions cut 4 bases from V and 3 bases from J, with 15 bases between. This clone was detected a few times. What it recognizes is unknown. The clonotype originates from a person in their thirties with breast cancer. Sequencing was carried out using breast tumor tissue. The chain combines TRBV14 with TRBJ1-1; D remains unclear. CDR3 region: CASSRGLGRHTEAFF. The CDR3 nucleotides are TGTGCCAGCAGCCGCGGACTGGGTCGGCACACTGAAGCTTTCTTT.